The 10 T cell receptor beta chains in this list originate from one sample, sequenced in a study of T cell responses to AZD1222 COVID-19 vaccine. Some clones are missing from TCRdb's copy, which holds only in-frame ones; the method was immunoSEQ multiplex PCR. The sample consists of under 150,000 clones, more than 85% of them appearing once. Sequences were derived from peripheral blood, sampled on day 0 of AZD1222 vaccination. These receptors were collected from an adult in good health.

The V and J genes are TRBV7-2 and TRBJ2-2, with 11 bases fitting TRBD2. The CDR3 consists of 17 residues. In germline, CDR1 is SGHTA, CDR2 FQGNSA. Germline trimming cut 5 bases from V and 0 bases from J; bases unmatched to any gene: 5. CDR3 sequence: CASSIGTSGTNTGELFF. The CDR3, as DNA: TGTGCCAGCAGCATCGGGACTAGCGGAACGAACACCGGGGAGCTGTTTTTT.

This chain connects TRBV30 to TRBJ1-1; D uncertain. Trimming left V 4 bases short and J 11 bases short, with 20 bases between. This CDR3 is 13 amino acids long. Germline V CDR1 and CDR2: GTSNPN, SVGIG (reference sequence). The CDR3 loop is CAWTTEVGHPAFF. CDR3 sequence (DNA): TGTGCCTGGACCACCGAGGTGGGCCACCCGGCTTTCTTT.

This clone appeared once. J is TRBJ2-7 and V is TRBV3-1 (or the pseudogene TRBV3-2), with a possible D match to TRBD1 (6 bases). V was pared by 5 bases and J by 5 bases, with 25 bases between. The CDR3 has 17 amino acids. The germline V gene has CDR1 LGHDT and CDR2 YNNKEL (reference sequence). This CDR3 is CASSDKGHRPMTNEQYF. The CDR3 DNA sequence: TGTGCCAGCAGCGACAAGGGACATCGCCCCATGACTAACGAGCAGTACTTC.

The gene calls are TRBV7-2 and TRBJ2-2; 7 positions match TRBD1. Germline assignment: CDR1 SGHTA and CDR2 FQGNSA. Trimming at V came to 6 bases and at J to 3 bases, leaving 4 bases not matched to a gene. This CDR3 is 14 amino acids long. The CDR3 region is CASRPGQHTGELFF. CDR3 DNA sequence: TGTGCCAGCAGACCGGGACAGCACACCGGGGAGCTGTTTTTT. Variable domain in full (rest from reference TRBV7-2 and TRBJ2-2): GAGVSQSPSNKVTEKGKDVELRCDPISGHTALYWYRQSLGQGLEFLIYFQGNSAPDKSGLPSDRFSAERTGGSVSTLTIQRTQQEDSAVYLCASRPGQHTGELFFGEGSRLTVL.

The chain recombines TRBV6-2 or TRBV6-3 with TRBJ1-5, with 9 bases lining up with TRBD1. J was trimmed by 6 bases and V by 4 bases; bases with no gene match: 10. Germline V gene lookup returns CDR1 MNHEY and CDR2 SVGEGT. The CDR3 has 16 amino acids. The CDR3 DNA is TGTGCCAGCAGTTTCGACAGGGGGGATTTCGGTCAGCCCCAGCATTTT. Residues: CASSFDRGDFGQPQHF.

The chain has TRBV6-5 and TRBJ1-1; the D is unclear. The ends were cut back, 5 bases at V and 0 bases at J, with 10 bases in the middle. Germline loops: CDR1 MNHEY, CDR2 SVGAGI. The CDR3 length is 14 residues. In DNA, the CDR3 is TGTGCCAGCAGTCGAGCCGGACTGAACACTGAAGCTTTCTTT. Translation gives CASSRAGLNTEAFF.

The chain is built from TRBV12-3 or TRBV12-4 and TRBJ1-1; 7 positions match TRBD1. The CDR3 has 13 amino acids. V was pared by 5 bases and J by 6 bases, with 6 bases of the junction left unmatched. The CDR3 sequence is CASSLDRVSEAFF. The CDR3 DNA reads TGTGCCAGCAGTCTCGACAGGGTGTCTGAAGCTTTCTTT.

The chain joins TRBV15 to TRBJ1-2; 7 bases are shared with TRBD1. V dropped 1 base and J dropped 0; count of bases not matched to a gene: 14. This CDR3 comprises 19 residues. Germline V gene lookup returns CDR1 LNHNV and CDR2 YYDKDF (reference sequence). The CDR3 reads CATSRGGGGFLFPNYGYTF. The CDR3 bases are TGTGCCACCAGCAGAGGTGGAGGGGGCTTTTTGTTTCCTAACTATGGCTACACCTTC.

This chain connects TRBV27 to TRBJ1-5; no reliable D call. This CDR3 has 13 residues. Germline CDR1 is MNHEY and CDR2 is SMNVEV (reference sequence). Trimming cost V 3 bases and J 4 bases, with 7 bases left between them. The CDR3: CASSLSGNQPQHF. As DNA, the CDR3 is TGTGCCAGCAGTTTGTCAGGTAATCAGCCCCAGCATTTT.

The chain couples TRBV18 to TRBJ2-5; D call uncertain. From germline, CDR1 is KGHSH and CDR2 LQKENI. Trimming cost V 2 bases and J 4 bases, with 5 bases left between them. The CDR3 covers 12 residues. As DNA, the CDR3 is TGTGCCAGCTCACCATTGGGAGAGACCCAGTACTTC. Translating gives CASSPLGETQYF.